This T cell receptor beta chain was captured in a study of early T cells in non-severe SARS-CoV-2 infection. V lost 4 bases to trimming and J lost 4 bases, with 7 bases between them. Germline CDR1 is SNHLY and CDR2 is FYNNEI. This CDR3 contains 12 residues. This clonotype was seen only a few times. TCRdb fed the 5' RACE reads into MiXCR, producing one record per CDR3 protein. The sample yields tens of thousands of distinct CDR3 sequences, under 7.5% seen once. The sequence derives from an adult who was a healthcare worker with PCR-confirmed SARS-CoV-2 infection or an uninfected control (not recorded which). V is TRBV2 and J is TRBJ2-5, with D possibly matching TRBD2 (6 bases). The sequencing here drew on whole blood, taken at baseline. The CDR3 loop is CASSVRGETQYF. DNA of the CDR3: TGTGCCAGCAGTGTGCGGGGAGAGACCCAGTACTTC.